The entry that follows covers one T cell receptor beta chain sequence. As yet, its antigen is unknown. An Oncomine TCR Beta short-read assay was used to sequence the DNA from cultured CD4+ T cells. Via MiXCR, TCRdb re-called the PCR reads, giving one row per CDR3 protein. The table lists under 25,000 distinct CDR3 sequences, roughly 23% of them singletons. Noted treatment: roughly ten-day PBMC culture with coronavirus spike peptide pools or control peptides (ViraFEST assay). CDR1 and CDR2 from the germline V gene are SGDLS and YYNGEE. V lost 0 bases to trimming and J lost 0 bases; unmatched junction nucleotides: 6. The CDR3 consists of 17 residues. This record belongs to a study of vaccination and CD4 T cells after COVID-19.

The chain couples TRBV9 to TRBJ2-1, with 7 bases aligning to TRBD2. The TCR comes from a human donor with COVID-19. Sequencing was done on a sample of cultured CD4+ T cells from blood. CDR3 DNA: TGTGCCAGCAGCGTAGCTATGGGGGGGGGCTCCTACAATGAGCAGTTCTTC. Translated, it gives CASSVAMGGGSYNEQFF.